What follows is one TCR beta chain and its context. CDR1 is SGHTA and CDR2 is FQGNSA in the germline V gene. CDR3 length: 13 amino acids. Trimming removed 1 base at V and 2 bases at J, with 5 bases between. This specimen comes from a study of blood T cell repertoires in COVID-19. Study summary: The cDNA or gDNA used as material had been derived from T cells, B-cell-depleted T cells, or PBMCs.

The method was immunoSEQ multiplex PCR; TCRdb's version includes in-frame clones alone and lacks a portion of them. The data show 250,000 to 300,000 clones, with approximately 88% seen just once and 5.5% to 8.5% held by the top ten. This sequence was found in a woman aged 30 to 39 who had recovered from COVID-19. The rearrangement links TRBV7-2 to TRBJ2-5; D is unresolved. Sequenced material: peripheral blood. The CDR3 DNA reads TGTGCCAGCAGCTTAGTCAGTCAAGAGACCCAGTACTTC. It yields the protein CASSLVSQETQYF.